The 26 T cell receptor beta chains reported below all come from one sample, sequenced in a study of blood T cell repertoires in COVID-19. The table came from immunoSEQ multiplex PCR; TCRdb's copy has only in-frame clones and leaves some out. The repertoire holds about 350,000 clones, with around nine tenths as singletons. Specimen: peripheral blood. The receptor set was obtained from a woman between 55 and 75 years old with COVID-19, enrolled during active disease.

The V gene is TRBV30, the J gene TRBJ1-5, with a possible D match to TRBD1 (5 bases). Per germline, CDR1 GTSNPN and CDR2 SVGIG (reference sequence). The CDR3 consists of 13 residues. The V end lost 0 bases, the J end lost 3 bases, and 6 bases lay between the germline ends. In DNA, the CDR3 is TGTGCCTGGAGTGTACAGGACAATCAGCCCCAGCATTTT. Residues: CAWSVQDNQPQHF.

The chain links TRBV4-2 to TRBJ1-6; possibly TRBD1 for D (5 bases). CDR3 length: 17 amino acids. Germline assignment: CDR1 LGHNA and CDR2 YNFKEQ. The V and J ends lost 1 base and 0 bases respectively, with 10 bases between them. Here the CDR3 DNA reads TGTGCCAGCAGCCAAGTCGGGCAGGGCTCCTATAATTCACCCCTCCACTTT. It encodes CASSQVGQGSYNSPLHF.

The chain has TRBV6-5 and TRBJ1-4; TRBD1 aligns across 8 bases. Germline CDR1 MNHEY, CDR2 SVGAGI. This CDR3 is built from 15 residues. Unmatched junction bases numbered 9, after V lost 5 bases and J lost 7 bases. The CDR3 sequence: CASSPTGGRGEKLFF. Here the CDR3 DNA reads TGTGCCAGCAGTCCCACAGGGGGTCGGGGTGAAAAACTGTTTTTT.

J is TRBJ2-2 and V is TRBV7-9, with D perhaps matching TRBD1 (5 bases). The germline V gene encodes CDR1 SEHNR and CDR2 FQNEAQ (reference sequence). The CDR3 is made up of 12 amino acids. Trimming stripped 11 bases from V and 8 bases from J, with 15 bases between. CDR3 coding DNA: TGTGCCGGTTCCAGGGTTGTTGGGGAGCTGTTTTTT. Protein product: CAGSRVVGELFF.

The V call is TRBV4-1, the J call TRBJ2-1; 9 positions agree with TRBD1. The V and J ends lost 4 bases and 6 bases, in that order; junction bases with no gene match: 13. Per the germline V gene, CDR1 is MGHRA and CDR2 is YSYEKL. The CDR3 is 17 residues long. The CDR3 loop reads CASSRTPPGQGVNEQFF. The CDR3 DNA is TGCGCCAGCAGCCGTACACCCCCGGGACAGGGAGTCAATGAGCAGTTCTTC.

The chain links TRBV12-3 or TRBV12-4 to TRBJ1-5; no reliable D call. V was cut by 6 bases and J by 0 bases, with 3 bases left in between. This CDR3 is built from 12 residues. CDR3 nucleotides: TGTGCCAGCAGGCGTAGCAATCAGCCCCAGCATTTT. It translates to CASRRSNQPQHF.

This clone has just one count. This chain links TRBV28 with TRBJ2-7; D remains unclear. The CDR3 spans 17 residues. Trimming stripped 5 bases from V and 2 bases from J, with 22 bases between. CDR1 and CDR2 (germline): MDHEN, SYDVKM. CDR3 sequence (DNA): TGTGCCAGCAGTGGCCGAATTTGGCTCCAAACGCCCTACGAGCAGTACTTC. Translating it yields CASSGRIWLQTPYEQYF.

The chain links TRBV30 to TRBJ1-1; no firm D call. V lost 1 base and J 5 bases, leaving 11 bases between the germline ends. Germline V gives CDR1 GTSNPN, CDR2 SVGIG (reference sequence). The CDR3 length is 13 residues. The CDR3, as DNA: TGTGCCTGGAGTGCTTACCCGGGAACTGAAGCTTTCTTT. Translated, it gives CAWSAYPGTEAFF.

The chain combines TRBV7-3 with TRBJ1-1; 7 bases map to TRBD1. CDR1 is SGHTA, CDR2 FQGTGA, per germline. This CDR3 contains 15 residues. Trimming removed 4 bases from V and 0 bases from J; junction bases left unmatched: 5. CDR3 amino acids: CASSSSGGMNTEAFF. CDR3 sequence (DNA): TGTGCCAGCAGCTCATCAGGGGGTATGAACACTGAAGCTTTCTTT.

The V gene is TRBV7-8, the J gene TRBJ2-1, with 8 bases lining up with TRBD1. The CDR3 is made up of 18 amino acids. Germline V gene sequence: CDR1 SGHVS, CDR2 FQNEAQ. The junction had 15 bases not matched to a gene; V was cut back by 2 bases and J by 6 bases. This CDR3 reads CASSLRGLWQGAPNEQFF. The CDR3 nucleotides read TGTGCCAGCAGCTTAAGAGGTTTGTGGCAGGGGGCCCCCAATGAGCAGTTCTTC.

The chain employs TRBV24-1 and TRBJ2-1; a weak D match, TRBD2 (6 bases). Germline V CDR1 and CDR2: KGHDR, SFDVKD. This CDR3 has 16 residues. V was cut by 2 bases and J by 2 bases, with 12 bases left in between. The DNA of the CDR3 is TGTGCCACCAGTGATTCCCGGAGGGGCCCCTACAATGAGCAGTTCTTC. This gives the protein CATSDSRRGPYNEQFF.

CDR3 in amino acids: CASSPPGEYGYTF. The CDR3 coding sequence is TGTGCCAGCAGTCCCCCAGGGGAGTATGGCTACACCTTC. J is TRBJ1-2 and V is TRBV28, with D possibly matching TRBD1 (6 bases). With 5 bases removed from V and 5 bases from J, the gap between germline ends came to 12 bases. This CDR3 is built from 13 residues. Germline loops: CDR1 MDHEN, CDR2 SYDVKM.

The rearrangement links TRBV19 to TRBJ1-1; TRBD1 aligns across 7 bases. The junction had 9 bases not matched to a gene; V was cut back by 4 bases and J by 4 bases. Germline-derived CDR1 and CDR2 are LNHDA and SQIVND (reference sequence). CDR3 length: 15 residues. As DNA, the CDR3 is TGTGCCAGTAGTACGTTACAGGGGAGGAGCACTGAAGCTTTCTTT. Its translation is CASSTLQGRSTEAFF.

The chain links TRBV11-2 to TRBJ2-7; D not resolved. This CDR3 is built from 11 residues. CDR1 and CDR2 (germline): SGHAT, FQNNGV. V shed 5 bases and J shed 3 bases, with 5 bases lying between them. The CDR3 region has the DNA TGTGCCAGCAGCATATTCTACGAGCAGTACTTC. Its translation is CASSIFYEQYF.

The chain is built from TRBV3-1 (or the pseudogene TRBV3-2) and TRBJ2-5; possible D gene TRBD1, 6 bases. The CDR3 has 16 residues. V was cut by 4 bases and J by 4 bases, with 19 bases left in between. The germline CDR1 and CDR2 sequences are LGHDT and YNNKEL (reference sequence). CDR3 bases: TGTGCCAGCAGCCCCGGACTGGGCTTAGGGGGAGAGACCCAGTACTTC. It translates to CASSPGLGLGGETQYF.

The rearrangement uses TRBV19 and TRBJ2-1; 8 nucleotides agree with TRBD2. The germline CDR1 and CDR2 sequences are LNHDA and SQIVND (reference sequence). The CDR3 is made up of 15 amino acids. V shed 5 bases, J shed 4 bases, and the junction held 7 bases outside the gene matches. This CDR3 reads CASSLTGLVYNEQFF. CDR3 bases: TGTGCCAGTAGTCTCACGGGACTAGTATACAATGAGCAGTTCTTC.

This rearrangement joins TRBV6-1 to TRBJ1-2; 9 bases agree with TRBD1. In germline, CDR1 is MNHNS, CDR2 SASEGT. This CDR3 has 14 residues. V lost 2 bases and J lost 5; bases outside the gene matches: 3. The CDR3 DNA is TGTGCCAGCAGTGAAAGGACAGGGGTGTATGGCTACACCTTC. This encodes CASSERTGVYGYTF.

The genes are TRBV6-5 and TRBJ1-5; D call uncertain. Trimming removed 2 bases at V and 7 bases at J, with 9 bases between. Germline-derived CDR1 and CDR2 are MNHEY and SVGAGI. CDR3 length: 13 amino acids. The CDR3 reads CASSYQGGQPQHF. Written as DNA, the CDR3 is TGTGCCAGCAGTTACCAAGGCGGGCAGCCCCAGCATTTT.

The V gene is TRBV6-1, the J gene TRBJ1-5, with TRBD1 identical over 7 bases. Germline lookup yields CDR1 MNHNS and CDR2 SASEGT. J gave up 5 bases and V 8 bases, and 12 bases lay outside the gene matches. This CDR3 spans 15 amino acids. Here the CDR3 DNA reads TGTGCCAGCCGGCGCCAAGGGGGCGTATATCAGCCCCAGCATTTT. This encodes CASRRQGGVYQPQHF.

This clone was observed a handful of times. The V gene is TRBV6-5, the J gene TRBJ1-4, with 8 positions matching TRBD1. CDR1 is MNHEY and CDR2 is SVGAGI in the germline V gene. The length of the CDR3 is 15 residues. Unmatched junction bases numbered 10, after V lost 6 bases and J lost 7 bases. As DNA, the CDR3 is TGTGCCAGCAGCCCCACAGGGGGGAGGATTGAAAAACTGTTTTTT. Translating it yields CASSPTGGRIEKLFF.

The J gene is TRBJ2-5, the V gene TRBV6-5; 7 bases align to TRBD1. After removal of 8 bases from V and 5 bases from J, the junction contained 2 bases not matched to a gene. Germline-derived CDR1 and CDR2 are MNHEY and SVGAGI. The CDR3 consists of 11 residues. In DNA form, the CDR3 reads TGTGCCAGCCTCAGGGGGGAGACCCAGTACTTC. Its translation is CASLRGETQYF.

The chain combines TRBV30 with TRBJ1-3; no reliable D call. Trimming pared 8 bases from V and 0 bases from J, leaving 20 bases between. This CDR3 has 16 amino acids. Germline CDR1 reads GTSNPN; CDR2 reads SVGIG (reference sequence). The CDR3 loop reads CAALGAILSSGNTIYF. CDR3 DNA: TGTGCCGCCTTGGGCGCTATCCTGAGCTCTGGAAACACCATATATTTT.

The chain is built from TRBV11-3 and TRBJ1-6; maybe TRBD1 (6 bases). The germline CDR1 and CDR2 sequences are SGHNT and YENEEA. Trimming cost V 5 bases and J 7 bases, with 15 bases left between them. The CDR3 has 15 residues. DNA of the CDR3: TGTGCCAGCAGCCCCGGGGCAGGGGACAATTCACCCCTCCACTTT. It encodes CASSPGAGDNSPLHF. Full variable domain (outside the CDR3, taken from reference TRBV11-3 and TRBJ1-6): EAGVVQSPRYKIIEKKQPVAFWCNPISGHNTLYWYLQNLGQGPELLIRYENEEAVDDSQLPKDRFSAERLKGVDSTLKIQPAELGDSAVYLCASSPGAGDNSPLHFGNGTRLTVT.

The chain is built from TRBV6-1 and TRBJ2-3; tentatively, D is TRBD1 (5 bases). The CDR3 is made up of 14 amino acids. CDR1 MNHNS and CDR2 SASEGT come from the germline V gene. Between the trimmed V and J ends, which lost 0 bases and 3 bases, there was a span of 7 bases. The DNA for the CDR3 is TGTGCCAGCAGTGAAGCCCGACAGACAGATACGCAGTATTTT. Translated: CASSEARQTDTQYF.

The chain couples TRBV13 to TRBJ1-1, with no clear D. CDR1 and CDR2 (germline): PRHDT, FYEKMQ (reference sequence). Trimming shortened V by 4 bases and J by 0 bases, and 6 bases separated the two germline ends. The CDR3 is made up of 13 amino acids. CDR3 amino acids: CASSSGMNTEAFF. The CDR3 nucleotides read TGTGCCAGCAGCTCCGGTATGAACACTGAAGCTTTCTTT.

The gene calls are TRBV5-1 and TRBJ1-6, with 9 bases lining up with TRBD1. The CDR3 is 16 amino acids. CDR1 SGHRS and CDR2 YFSETQ come from the germline V gene. After removal of 3 bases from V and 7 bases from J, the junction contained 8 bases not matched to a gene. The DNA for the CDR3 is TGCGCCAGCAGCTCCTTCGACAGGGGGGAAAATTCACCCCTCCACTTT. Translating gives CASSSFDRGENSPLHF.